This entry lists 27 T cell receptor beta chains sequenced from one sample in a study of T cells after yellow fever vaccination. Each CDR3 protein is one row after TCRdb ran MiXCR on the 5' RACE reads. The sample has hundreds of thousands of distinct CDR3 sequences, 19% seen once. Sequencing used PBMCs, obtained 15 days after the yellow fever booster vaccination. Receptors were obtained from a man aged 25-45 years who received the YFV17D yellow fever vaccine.

This chain joins TRBV24-1 and TRBJ2-1, with 8 bases aligning to TRBD2. The ends lost 4 bases at V and 1 base at J; junction bases unmatched: 5. The CDR3 loop spans 16 amino acids. The germline V gene encodes CDR1 KGHDR and CDR2 SFDVKD. For the CDR3, the DNA is TGTGCCACCAGTGACCCTACTAGCGGTTCCTACAATGAGCAGTTCTTC. Translated, it gives CATSDPTSGSYNEQFF.

Only a few counts were recorded for this clonotype. The rearrangement links TRBV25-1 to TRBJ1-6, with unresolved D. Deletions cut 8 bases from V and 6 bases from J, with 11 bases between. Germline V CDR1 and CDR2: MGHDK, SYGVNS. The CDR3 length is 13 residues. In DNA form, the CDR3 reads TGTGCCAGCCAGTCGGCGGGTAATTCACCCCTCCACTTT. Amino acids: CASQSAGNSPLHF.

This chain's CDR3 is CASSHSGNQETQYF. CDR3 coding DNA: TGTGCCAGCTCGCATAGCGGGAACCAAGAGACCCAGTACTTC. V usage is TRBV7-2 and J usage is TRBJ2-5, with TRBD2 matching over 8 bases. V gave up 8 bases and J gave up 0 bases; unmatched junction bases: 5. CDR3 length: 14 amino acids. The germline CDR1 and CDR2 sequences are SGHTA and FQGNSA. The variable domain in full, completed from reference TRBV7-2 and TRBJ2-5, reads GAGVSQSPSNKVTEKGKDVELRCDPISGHTALYWYRQSLGQGLEFLIYFQGNSAPDKSGLPSDRFSAERTGGSVSTLTIQRTQQEDSAVYLCASSHSGNQETQYFGPGTRLLVL.

This clonotype was seen a few times. The V gene is TRBV5-1, the J gene TRBJ1-4; D call uncertain. The germline V and J ends were trimmed by 4 bases and 6 bases, with 16 bases remaining between them. The CDR3 has 15 residues. Germline V gene sequence: CDR1 SGHRS, CDR2 YFSETQ. The CDR3 region has the DNA TGCGCCAGCAGCCTGGGTGGGTCGGTGGATGAAAAACTGTTTTTT. Its protein product is CASSLGGSVDEKLFF.

The rearrangement uses TRBV15 and TRBJ2-6, with no clear D. Germline assignment: CDR1 LNHNV and CDR2 YYDKDF (reference sequence). CDR3 size: 17 residues. Trimming pared 1 base from V and 4 bases from J, leaving 14 bases between. In DNA, the CDR3 is TGTGCCACCAGCAGAGTGGCCTTAATGGCCGGGGCCAACGTCCTGACTTTC. This codes for CATSRVALMAGANVLTF.

This clonotype was counted between two and nine times. The chain has TRBV20-1 and TRBJ1-1, with D maybe TRBD1 (5 bases). Trimming took 3 bases from V and 4 from J, leaving 21 bases between them. Germline CDR1 reads DFQATT; CDR2 reads SNEGSKA (reference sequence). The CDR3 has 16 residues. CDR3 nucleotide sequence: TGCAGTGCTAGGGGGCCTAGGGGTGGTATTACCACTGAAGCTTTCTTT. Protein sequence: CSARGPRGGITTEAFF.

The rearrangement uses TRBV12-3 or TRBV12-4 and TRBJ2-2; TRBD2 agrees at 10 bases. This CDR3 is built from 16 residues. J gave up 7 bases and V 6 bases, and 11 bases lay outside the gene matches. As DNA, the CDR3 is TGTGCCAGCAGCCTTCCCAGCGGGAGGGCCAACGGGGAGCTGTTTTTT. Its protein product is CASSLPSGRANGELFF.

The V gene is TRBV29-1, the J gene TRBJ2-2; 9 bases are shared with TRBD2. Per germline, CDR1 SQVTM and CDR2 ANQGSEA. This CDR3 region has 14 residues. The V gene end was trimmed by 6 bases and the J gene end by 1 base; junction bases not matched to a gene: 3. The CDR3 DNA reads TGCAGCGTAACTAGCGGGCTGAACACCGGGGAGCTGTTTTTT. Translating gives CSVTSGLNTGELFF.

This clonotype was seen only a few times. V gene TRBV20-1 combines with J gene TRBJ2-1; TRBD2 matches at 10 bases. This CDR3 is 12 amino acids long. Germline CDR1 DFQATT, CDR2 SNEGSKA (reference sequence). In nucleotides, the CDR3 is TGCAGCACTAGCGGGATCGACAATGAGCAGTTCTTC. It codes for CSTSGIDNEQFF.

J is TRBJ2-7 and V is TRBV21-1; TRBD2 was called by the table and not checked on the DNA. TRBV21-1 is recorded as a pseudogene. The CDR3 runs 15 residues. CDR3 sequence (DNA): TGTGCCAGCAGCACCCAGGGGACAGCGGCCAACGAGCAGTACTTC. This sequence encodes CASSTQGTAANEQYF.

V gene TRBV5-1 combines with J gene TRBJ2-7; TRBD1 aligns across 7 bases. Looked up from germline, CDR1 is SGHRS and CDR2 is YFSETQ. This CDR3 is 15 amino acids long. V shed 8 bases, J shed 0 bases, and the junction held 11 bases outside the gene matches. The CDR3 reads CASTHTGTASYEQYF. Here the CDR3 DNA reads TGCGCCAGTACACACACCGGGACAGCCTCCTACGAGCAGTACTTC. The variable domain in full, with the rest retrieved from reference TRBV5-1 and TRBJ2-7, is KAGVTQTPRYLIKTRGQQVTLSCSPISGHRSVSWYQQTPGQGLQFLFEYFSETQRNKGNFPGRFSGRQFSNSRSEMNVSTLELGDSALYLCASTHTGTASYEQYFGPGTRLTVT.

The V gene is TRBV20-1, the J gene TRBJ2-6, with TRBD1 identical over 8 bases. J gave up 2 bases and V 1 base, and 10 bases lay outside the gene matches. From germline, CDR1 is DFQATT and CDR2 SNEGSKA (reference sequence). This CDR3 has 18 residues. Written as DNA, the CDR3 is TGCAGTGCTAGAGTTTCCGGACAGGGAACGGCTGGGGCCAACGTCCTGACTTTC. Its translation is CSARVSGQGTAGANVLTF.

This clonotype was seen more than once but under ten times. The chain joins TRBV5-1 to TRBJ2-3, with TRBD2 matching over 7 bases. CDR1 is SGHRS and CDR2 is YFSETQ in the germline V gene. V shed 4 bases, J shed 2 bases, and the junction held 10 bases outside the gene matches. The CDR3 consists of 16 residues. CDR3 sequence reads: CASSRERGGSTDTQYF. CDR3 DNA sequence: TGCGCCAGCAGCCGGGAACGGGGAGGGTCCACAGATACGCAGTATTTT. Looking up the rest from reference TRBV5-1 and TRBJ2-3 gives the full variable domain: KAGVTQTPRYLIKTRGQQVTLSCSPISGHRSVSWYQQTPGQGLQFLFEYFSETQRNKGNFPGRFSGRQFSNSRSEMNVSTLELGDSALYLCASSRERGGSTDTQYFGPGTRLTVL.

V usage is TRBV14 and J usage is TRBJ2-2; no reliable D call. Trimming took off 0 bases at V and 1 base at J, with 6 bases between the two ends. Germline V gene sequence: CDR1 SGHDN, CDR2 FVKESK. There are 15 residues in the CDR3. The CDR3 DNA is TGTGCCAGCAGCCAAGAGGTGATGAACACCGGGGAGCTGTTTTTT. As protein: CASSQEVMNTGELFF.

This CDR3 is CASSVDVRGGTGELFF. In nucleotides, the CDR3 is TGTGCCAGCAGCGTAGATGTCAGGGGAGGTACCGGGGAGCTGTTTTTT. The chain couples TRBV9 to TRBJ2-2; the D call may be TRBD1 or TRBD2 (6 bases each). The CDR3 is 16 residues long. V was shortened by 0 bases and J by 5 bases, with 14 bases between the two germline ends. Germline lookup yields CDR1 SGDLS and CDR2 YYNGEE.

V usage is TRBV7-2 and J usage is TRBJ2-1; 8 positions agree with TRBD2. J gave up 8 bases and V 4 bases, and 13 bases lay outside the gene matches. Germline CDR1 reads SGHTA; CDR2 reads FQGNSA. The CDR3 is made up of 16 amino acids. DNA for the CDR3: TGTGCCAGCAGCTCCACTTTCACTAGCGGAGGCTATGAGCAGTTCTTC. Protein product: CASSSTFTSGGYEQFF.

This clonotype was seen a handful of times. The CDR3: CASSEPGRFGETQYF. In DNA, the CDR3 is TGCGCCAGCAGCGAACCCGGCCGTTTCGGAGAGACCCAGTACTTC. The chain carries TRBV10-2 and TRBJ2-5; D remains unclear. This CDR3 contains 15 residues. CDR1 is WSHSY and CDR2 is SAAADI in the germline V gene. The V end lost 6 bases, the J end lost 4 bases, and 18 bases lay between the germline ends.

The V gene is TRBV20-1, the J gene TRBJ1-1, with unresolved D. The CDR3 length is 16 residues. Germline assignment: CDR1 DFQATT and CDR2 SNEGSKA (reference sequence). V lost 0 bases, J lost 0 bases, and 14 bases lay in between. For the CDR3, the DNA is TGCAGTGCTAGAGATCCGGCGTTAACTTTGAACACTGAAGCTTTCTTT. Translated, it gives CSARDPALTLNTEAFF.

The gene calls are TRBV25-1 and TRBJ2-3; no reliable D call. CDR3 size: 17 residues. The germline V gene has CDR1 MGHDK and CDR2 SYGVNS. V lost 5 bases and J 1 base, leaving 19 bases between the germline ends. For the CDR3, the DNA is TGTGCCAGCAGTACATACAAGGGCTACGTTGGCACAGATACGCAGTATTTT. Translating it yields CASSTYKGYVGTDTQYF.

This clonotype occurred many times. The chain couples TRBV12-3 or TRBV12-4 to TRBJ2-5, with 10 bases lining up with TRBD2. The CDR3 runs 13 residues. J lost 6 bases, V lost 6 bases, and 4 bases had no gene match. This CDR3 is CASSLAGAQTQYF. As DNA, the CDR3 is TGTGCCAGCAGCCTAGCGGGAGCGCAGACCCAGTACTTC.

V and J are TRBV7-2 and TRBJ1-2; tentative D call: TRBD1 (6 bases). V was clipped by 6 bases and J by 7 bases, with 15 bases between them. Per the germline V gene, CDR1 is SGHTA and CDR2 is FQGNSA. The length of the CDR3 is 13 residues. CDR3 protein: CASRRQASGGYTF. CDR3 in DNA: TGTGCCAGCAGACGACAGGCCAGTGGTGGCTACACCTTC.

This chain uses TRBV3-1 with TRBJ1-1, with a weak D call TRBD1 (5 bases). The germline V and J ends were trimmed by 0 bases and 11 bases, with 13 bases remaining between them. The CDR3 has 13 amino acids. Germline loops: CDR1 LGHDT, CDR2 YNNKEL (reference sequence). The CDR3 sequence is CASSQDRGRVAFF. The DNA of the CDR3 is TGTGCCAGCAGCCAAGATCGAGGCAGGGTGGCTTTCTTT.

V gene TRBV15 combines with J gene TRBJ1-2; no definite D call. Trimming took 1 base from V and 6 from J, leaving 6 bases between them. The CDR3 totals 12 residues. Germline loops: CDR1 LNHNV, CDR2 YYDKDF (reference sequence). Written as DNA, the CDR3 is TGTGCCACCAGCAGAGTGGAGGATGGCTACACCTTC. It is translated as CATSRVEDGYTF.

The J gene is TRBJ2-1, the V gene TRBV19, with D hard to call. The CDR3 is 13 amino acids. Deletions cut 4 bases from V and 7 bases from J, with 11 bases between. In germline, CDR1 is LNHDA, CDR2 SQIVND (reference sequence). CDR3 sequence reads: CASSKEVDNEQFF. CDR3 DNA: TGTGCCAGTAGTAAGGAAGTCGATAATGAGCAGTTCTTC.

This clonotype was seen more than once but under ten times. The chain has TRBV5-4 and TRBJ2-5; TRBD2 agrees at 8 bases. There are 14 residues in the CDR3. Germline CDR1 is SGHNT and CDR2 is YYREEE (reference sequence). V trimming: 4 bases; J trimming: 4 bases; junction bases outside the gene matches: 6. CDR3 sequence reads: CASSHSGKGETQYF. CDR3 DNA: TGTGCCAGCAGCCATAGCGGGAAAGGAGAGACCCAGTACTTC.

This chain links TRBV28 with TRBJ1-5; 8 positions match TRBD1. Per the germline V gene, CDR1 is MDHEN and CDR2 is SYDVKM. The CDR3 loop spans 14 amino acids. After removal of 10 bases from V and 1 base from J, the junction contained 6 bases not matched to a gene. The CDR3 nucleotides are TGTGCCACCAGCTACAGGGGGAGCAATCAGCCCCAGCATTTT. This codes for CATSYRGSNQPQHF.

This clonotype was counted only a few times. The CDR3 reads CASGGAGRLSTDTQYF. Here the CDR3 DNA reads TGCGCCAGCGGTGGGGCAGGACGACTTAGCACAGATACGCAGTATTTT. This rearrangement joins TRBV5-1 to TRBJ2-3, with D perhaps matching TRBD1 (5 bases). The V and J ends lost 7 bases and 0 bases respectively, with 18 bases between them. The CDR3 contains 16 residues. CDR1 and CDR2 from the germline V gene are SGHRS and YFSETQ.